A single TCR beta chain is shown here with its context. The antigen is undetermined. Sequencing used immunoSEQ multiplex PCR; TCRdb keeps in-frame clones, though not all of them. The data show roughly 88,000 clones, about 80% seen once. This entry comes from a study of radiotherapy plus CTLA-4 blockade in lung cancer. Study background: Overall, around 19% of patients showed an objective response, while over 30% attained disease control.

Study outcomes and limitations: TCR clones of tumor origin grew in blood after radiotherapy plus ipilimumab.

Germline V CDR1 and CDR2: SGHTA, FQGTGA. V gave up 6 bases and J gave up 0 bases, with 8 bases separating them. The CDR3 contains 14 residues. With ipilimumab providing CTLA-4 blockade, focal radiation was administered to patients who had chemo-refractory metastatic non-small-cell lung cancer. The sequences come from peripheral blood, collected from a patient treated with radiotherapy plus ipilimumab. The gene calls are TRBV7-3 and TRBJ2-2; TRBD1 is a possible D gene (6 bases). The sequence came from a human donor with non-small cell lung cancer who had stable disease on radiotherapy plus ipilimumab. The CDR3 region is CASRGTTNTGELFF. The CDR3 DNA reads TGTGCCAGCAGGGGGACAACGAACACCGGGGAGCTGTTTTTT.